The rows below give T cell receptor beta chains drawn from one sample of a study of blood T cell repertoires in COVID-19. Sequencing used immunoSEQ multiplex PCR; TCRdb keeps in-frame clones, though not all of them. The data contain about 280,000 clones, around 86% of them singletons. Sequencing was done on a sample of peripheral blood. These receptors all stem from a woman aged 40 to 50 who had recovered from COVID-19. Both conserved end residues are part of each CDR3. D genes are given only for firm matches. Only some rows state a clone size, as once, few, many or a class for expanded clones.

length: 16
V: TRBV7-3
size: -
D: TRBD2
J: TRBJ2-2
DNA: TGTGCCAGCAGCTTATTCGGTAGCGGGGACACCGGGGAGCTGTTTTTT
CDR3: CASSLFGSGDTGELFF

length: 14
V: TRBV30
size: -
D: -
J: TRBJ2-1
DNA: TGTGCCTGGACCCATCGGGCGGGGTTCGGTGAGCAGTTCTTC
CDR3: CAWTHRAGFGEQFF

length: 15
V: TRBV3-1/TRBV3-2
size: -
D: TRBD2
J: TRBJ2-2
DNA: TGTGCCAGCAGCACCCGACTAGCGGGAAGCGGGGAGCTGTTTTTT
CDR3: CASSTRLAGSGELFF

length: 14
V: TRBV7-9
size: -
D: -
J: TRBJ2-7
DNA: TGTGCCAGCAGCTTTTCTCATGACAGCCGAGAGCAGTACTTC
CDR3: CASSFSHDSREQYF

length: 15
V: TRBV27
size: -
D: -
J: TRBJ1-3
DNA: TGTGCCAGCAGGGCCCCAGGGGCCTCTGGAAACACCATATATTTT
CDR3: CASRAPGASGNTIYF

length: 13
V: TRBV18
size: -
D: -
J: TRBJ2-2
DNA: TGTGCCAGCTCAGTGGCGGCCGCCGGGGAGCTGTTTTTT
CDR3: CASSVAAAGELFF

length: 13
V: TRBV5-4
size: -
D: -
J: TRBJ2-7
DNA: TGTGCCAGCAGCTTACCCGCGGTAGGAGAGCAGTACTTC
CDR3: CASSLPAVGEQYF

length: 14
V: TRBV9
size: -
D: -
J: TRBJ2-7
DNA: TGTGCCAGCAGCGTAGGTCGGGGGGCGGGTGAGCAGTACTTC
CDR3: CASSVGRGAGEQYF

length: 13
V: TRBV15
size: once
D: -
J: TRBJ1-1
DNA: TGTGCCACCAGCAGTCAGGGAGGCACTGAAGCTTTCTTT
CDR3: CATSSQGGTEAFF

length: 14
V: TRBV11-2
size: -
D: -
J: TRBJ2-1
DNA: TGTGCCAGCAGCTTAGAGGCTTCATACAATGAGCAGTTCTTC
CDR3: CASSLEASYNEQFF

length: 16
V: TRBV19
size: -
D: TRBD2
J: TRBJ2-1
DNA: TGTGCCAGTAGTAGGAATCTAGCGGGAGGTCGCAATGAGCAGTTCTTC
CDR3: CASSRNLAGGRNEQFF

length: 13
V: TRBV6-5
size: -
D: TRBD1
J: TRBJ1-4
DNA: TGTGCCAGCAGGCCACAGGGGGCGGAAAAACTGTTTTTT
CDR3: CASRPQGAEKLFF

length: 18
V: TRBV19
size: -
D: -
J: TRBJ1-4
DNA: TGTGCCAGTAGTATGAACCGCCCAGAGAGGTCGACTAATGAAAAACTGTTTTTT
CDR3: CASSMNRPERSTNEKLFF

length: 16
V: TRBV28
size: many
D: TRBD1
J: TRBJ1-1
DNA: TGTGCCAGCATCACAGGGGATGCCCTCATGAACACTGAAGCTTTCTTT
CDR3: CASITGDALMNTEAFF

length: 18
V: TRBV12-5
size: few
D: -
J: TRBJ1-1
DNA: TGTGCTAGTGGTTTTTTGGCCAAAGGGACACTGGAGCGCACTGAAGCTTTCTTT
CDR3: CASGFLAKGTLERTEAFF

length: 16
V: TRBV11-3
size: -
D: -
J: TRBJ2-1
DNA: TGTGCCAGCAGCTCCGGAGGGACAGACTACAACAATGAGCAGTTCTTC
CDR3: CASSSGGTDYNNEQFF

length: 13
V: TRBV5-1
size: -
D: -
J: TRBJ2-7
DNA: TGCGCCAGCAGCTTGGGCAGTTCCTACGAGCAGTACTTC
CDR3: CASSLGSSYEQYF

length: 18
V: TRBV18
size: -
D: TRBD2
J: TRBJ2-3
DNA: TGTGCCAGCTCACCAACTCTGCTAGCGGGAGGGAGCACAGATACGCAGTATTTT
CDR3: CASSPTLLAGGSTDTQYF

length: 12
V: TRBV28
size: -
D: -
J: TRBJ1-2
DNA: TGTGCCAGCAGGAGCATTAACTATGGCTACACCTTC
CDR3: CASRSINYGYTF

length: 15
V: TRBV11-2
size: -
D: -
J: TRBJ1-1
DNA: TGTGCCAGCAGCTCGCCCCGGGGACAGAACACTGAAGCTTTCTTT
CDR3: CASSSPRGQNTEAFF

length: 14
V: TRBV5-1
size: -
D: -
J: TRBJ2-1
DNA: TGCGCCAGCAGCTTGGCCGCACTTTACAATGAGCAGTTCTTC
CDR3: CASSLAALYNEQFF

length: 15
V: TRBV18
size: -
D: TRBD1
J: TRBJ1-1
DNA: TGTGCCAGCTCACCTCGGACAGGGGTATTCACTGAAGCTTTCTTT
CDR3: CASSPRTGVFTEAFF

length: 16
V: TRBV18
size: few
D: -
J: TRBJ2-1
DNA: TGTGCCAGCCATAGATCCCGCGGCCCGGAGGACAATGAGCAGTTCTTC
CDR3: CASHRSRGPEDNEQFF

length: 14
V: TRBV6-2/TRBV6-3
size: few
D: TRBD1
J: TRBJ2-7
DNA: TGTGCCAGCAGTTACCCGACAGGGTCCTACGAGCAGTACTTC
CDR3: CASSYPTGSYEQYF

length: 14
V: TRBV19
size: -
D: -
J: TRBJ1-1
DNA: TGTGCCAGTACCCCAGGGATTTTGAACACTGAAGCTTTCTTT
CDR3: CASTPGILNTEAFF

length: 18
V: TRBV21-1
size: once
D: -
J: TRBJ1-6
DNA: TGTGCCAGCAGCAATGTCCGAACGGGACAGGGGAGCAATTCACCCCTCCACTTT
CDR3: CASSNVRTGQGSNSPLHF

length: 13
V: TRBV3-1/TRBV3-2
size: -
D: -
J: TRBJ2-3
DNA: TGTGCCAGCAGCCAAGGAGGAGTGGATACGCAGTATTTT
CDR3: CASSQGGVDTQYF